This T cell receptor beta chain appears in the sequencing data of a study of tumor-infiltrating lymphocytes in oesophageal squamous cell carcinoma. Each CDR3 protein gets one entry after TCRdb re-called the PCR reads with MiXCR. The sample lists about 21,000 distinct CDR3 sequences; more than 35% were seen once. The CDR3 extends over 17 amino acids. With 2 bases clipped from V and 3 bases from J, the junction kept 8 bases outside the gene matches. CDR1 and CDR2 (germline): SGHTA, FQGTGA. V is TRBV7-3 and J is TRBJ2-3; 10 nucleotides align to TRBD1. The clonotype comes from a male donor with esophageal squamous cell carcinoma. The sequencing sample was made of esophageal tumor tissue. The CDR3 region is CASSLGGQGRRTDTQYF. In DNA form, the CDR3 reads TGTGCCAGCAGCTTAGGGGGACAGGGGAGGAGGACAGATACGCAGTATTTT.